Listed below are T cell receptor beta chains from one sample, sequenced in a study of T cells in Graves' hyperthyroidism and ophthalmopathy. One entry per CDR3 protein, called by TCRdb with MiXCR from the multiplex PCR reads. This sample yields about 640,000 distinct CDR3 sequences, of which around 21% are seen a single time; roughly 30% belongs to the top ten. Source material: blood. The receptors derive from a man younger than 45 with Graves' ophthalmopathy. The CDR3 runs from the conserved cysteine through the conserved F or W. D genes are given only for firm matches. Clone size, where shown, is once, few, many, or a class for clones that have expanded.

j_call v_call d_call clone_size cdr3_aa cdr3_nt
TRBJ2-2 TRBV10-3 NA NA CAISVPATGELFF TGTGCCATATCGGTACCCGCTACCGGGGAGCTGTTTTTT
TRBJ2-1 TRBV10-3 NA NA CATNSYETRNEQFF TGTGCCACCAATAGCTACGAGACCCGCAATGAGCAGTTCTTC
TRBJ2-5 TRBV10-3 TRBD1 NA CAISGPPGTAQETQYF TGTGCCATCAGTGGCCCCCCCGGGACAGCCCAAGAGACCCAGTACTTC
TRBJ2-1 TRBV6-6 TRBD1 NA CASSYSVQGNEQFF TGTGCCAGCAGTTACTCTGTACAGGGGAATGAGCAGTTCTTC
TRBJ2-5 TRBV11-2 NA many CASSSDITQYF TGTGCCAGCAGCTCGGACATTACCCAGTACTTC
TRBJ2-2 TRBV7-2 TRBD2 few CASSRLTGTRNTGELFF TGTGCCAGCAGCCGACTAACCGGGACTAGAAACACCGGGGAGCTGTTTTTT
TRBJ2-7 TRBV6-1 NA NA CASSGTSKGEQYF TGTGCCAGCAGCGGGACAAGCAAAGGCGAGCAGTACTTC
TRBJ1-4 TRBV7-6 TRBD1 NA CASSLGEGQGREKLVF TGTGCCAGCAGCTTGGGGGAGGGACAGGGTCGAGAAAAACTGGTTTTT
TRBJ2-3 TRBV2 NA NA CASYDGRVTQDTQYF TGTGCCAGTTACGATGGCAGGGTGACACAAGATACGCAGTATTTT
TRBJ2-1 TRBV29-1 NA NA CSVDTRDSYNEQFF TGCAGCGTTGATACCCGGGACTCCTACAATGAGCAGTTCTTC
TRBJ1-2 TRBV12-3/TRBV12-4 TRBD1 NA CASSTGGPLSYGYTF TGTGCCAGCAGTACAGGGGGGCCCCTTAGCTATGGCTACACCTTC
TRBJ2-2 TRBV28 NA few CASIATGMNTGELFF TGTGCCAGCATTGCCACAGGGATGAACACCGGGGAGCTGTTTTTT
TRBJ1-5 TRBV19 TRBD1 many CASTPDRVGQPQHF TGTGCCAGTACTCCGGACAGGGTGGGTCAGCCCCAGCATTTT
TRBJ2-1 TRBV5-1 TRBD2 many CASMLAGNSEQFF TGCGCCAGCATGCTAGCGGGAAATTCTGAGCAGTTCTTC
TRBJ1-3 TRBV6-5 NA NA CASSYSTQPRSGNTIYF TGTGCCAGCAGTTACTCGACCCAACCGAGATCTGGAAACACCATATATTTT
TRBJ2-4 TRBV6-1 NA NA CASATGTLAKNIQYF TGTGCCAGCGCAACAGGGACACTAGCCAAAAACATTCAGTACTTC
TRBJ1-3 TRBV28 NA NA CATHSPTDYSGNTIYF TGTGCCACCCACAGCCCGACAGATTACTCTGGAAACACCATATATTTT
TRBJ2-2 TRBV13 NA NA CASSMVGGNTGELFF TGTGCCAGCAGCATGGTAGGGGGGAACACCGGGGAGCTGTTTTTT
TRBJ2-7 TRBV4-2 NA NA CAGSQDGDYEQYF TGTGCCGGCAGCCAAGACGGAGACTACGAGCAGTACTTC
TRBJ2-7 TRBV6-2/TRBV6-3 TRBD1 many CASTYQGQTYEQYF TGTGCCAGCACCTACCAGGGACAGACCTACGAGCAGTACTTC
TRBJ1-3 TRBV5-1 TRBD1 NA CASSSGQGSGNTIYF TGCGCCAGCAGTTCGGGACAGGGCTCTGGAAACACCATATATTTT
TRBJ2-3 TRBV7-2 TRBD2 few CASSRTRVIDTQYF TGTGCCAGCAGCCGGACTAGAGTTATAGATACGCAGTATTTT
TRBJ2-7 TRBV7-9 NA NA CASSLRDGGYEQYF TGTGCCAGCAGCTTAAGGGACGGAGGCTACGAGCAGTACTTC
TRBJ2-5 TRBV28 NA NA CASSIPRERETQYF TGTGCCAGCAGTATTCCCCGGGAGCGAGAGACCCAGTACTTC
TRBJ1-1 TRBV12-3/TRBV12-4 TRBD1 many CASSSSGTGNTEAFF TGTGCCAGCAGTTCGTCCGGGACAGGGAACACTGAAGCTTTCTTT
TRBJ1-1 TRBV30 TRBD1 NA CAWDREGIEAFF TGTGCCTGGGACAGGGAGGGCATTGAAGCTTTCTTT
TRBJ2-3 TRBV20-1 TRBD2 many CSAQAGGATDTQYF TGCAGTGCCCAAGCGGGAGGAGCCACAGATACGCAGTATTTT
TRBJ1-4 TRBV28 TRBD1 NA CASSFWDSKEKLFF TGTGCCAGCAGTTTTTGGGACAGTAAGGAAAAACTGTTTTTT
TRBJ1-2 TRBV5-5 NA many CASSLVPLGYGYTF TGTGCCAGCAGCTTGGTCCCATTAGGCTATGGCTACACCTTC
TRBJ1-5 TRBV27 NA NA CASSLRYSVNQPQHF TGTGCCAGCAGTTTAAGATACAGCGTCAATCAGCCCCAGCATTTT
TRBJ1-4 TRBV7-2 NA many CASSLAAGNTNEKLFF TGTGCCAGCAGCTTAGCCGCAGGGAATACTAATGAAAAACTGTTTTTT
TRBJ1-5 TRBV28 NA few CASSLLGRKGNQPQHF TGTGCCAGCAGTTTGCTTGGCAGGAAGGGCAATCAGCCCCAGCATTTT
TRBJ2-1 TRBV2 NA NA CASSPTEYYNEQFF TGTGCCAGCAGCCCAACGGAGTACTACAATGAGCAGTTCTTC
TRBJ1-5 TRBV28 NA many CAGKQGGPHSNQPQHF TGTGCCGGGAAACAGGGAGGACCCCATAGCAATCAGCCCCAGCATTTT
TRBJ1-1 TRBV2 NA NA CASSRQRAPNTEAFF TGTGCCAGCAGTCGACAGAGAGCTCCAAACACTGAAGCTTTCTTT
TRBJ1-5 TRBV28 TRBD1 many CASRDRSLSNQPQHF TGTGCCAGCAGGGACAGGTCCTTAAGCAATCAGCCCCAGCATTTT
TRBJ2-3 TRBV6-2/TRBV6-3 TRBD2 NA CASSYTRLAGGGDTQYF TGTGCCAGCAGTTATACCAGACTAGCGGGAGGGGGCGATACGCAGTATTTT
TRBJ2-7 TRBV20-1 NA many CSARDPGGQREQYF TGCAGTGCTAGAGATCCTGGCGGACAGCGGGAGCAGTACTTC
TRBJ1-1 TRBV28 TRBD1 many CASSPDRRTEAFF TGTGCCAGCAGTCCGGACAGGCGCACTGAAGCTTTCTTT
TRBJ1-4 TRBV9 NA NA CASSVGRPGNEKLFF TGTGCCAGCAGCGTAGGCCGACCTGGTAATGAAAAACTGTTTTTT
TRBJ2-3 TRBV19 NA NA CASSGSGEGADTQYF TGTGCCAGTAGTGGATCGGGAGAAGGTGCAGATACGCAGTATTTT
TRBJ2-1 TRBV6-1 NA NA CASSTTRVEQFF TGTGCCAGCAGTACAACCCGAGTTGAGCAGTTCTTC
TRBJ2-3 TRBV20-1 NA few CSASVGPSTDTQYF TGCAGTGCTAGCGTCGGGCCGAGCACAGATACGCAGTATTTT
TRBJ1-6 TRBV3-1 NA many CASSLRQDNSPLHF TGTGCCAGCAGCCTACGACAGGATAATTCACCCCTCCACTTT
TRBJ1-4 TRBV20-1 NA few CSASNEGQLFF TGCAGTGCTAGTAACGAGGGGCAACTGTTTTTT
TRBJ1-5 TRBV12-3/TRBV12-4 TRBD1 many CASSSTGVLNQPQHF TGTGCCAGCAGTTCGACAGGGGTCCTCAATCAGCCCCAGCATTTT
TRBJ2-1 TRBV7-6 NA NA CASSLATEYNEQFF TGTGCCAGCAGCTTAGCGACAGAATACAATGAGCAGTTCTTC
TRBJ1-1 TRBV3-1 NA NA CASSQRQQLNTEAFF TGTGCCAGCAGCCAACGGCAGCAATTAAACACTGAAGCTTTCTTT
TRBJ1-1 TRBV6-1 NA few CASSEPGPKTSNTEAFF TGTGCCAGCAGTGAACCCGGGCCCAAAACCTCGAACACTGAAGCTTTCTTT
TRBJ2-7 TRBV30 TRBD1 few CAWQPGTGEVQYF TGTGCCTGGCAGCCAGGGACAGGGGAGGTGCAGTACTTC
TRBJ2-7 TRBV7-3 NA many CASRPQGVPYEQYF TGTGCCAGCAGACCCCAGGGCGTCCCCTACGAGCAGTACTTC
TRBJ2-1 TRBV14 NA NA CASSQVGQKKEQFF TGTGCCAGCAGCCAAGTGGGACAAAAGAAAGAGCAGTTCTTC
TRBJ1-5 TRBV19 NA once CASSIAGHSNQPQHF TGTGCCAGTAGTATAGCTGGGCATAGCAATCAGCCCCAGCATTTT
TRBJ2-1 TRBV28 TRBD1 few CASSSITGDEQFF TGTGCCAGCAGTTCCATCACAGGGGATGAGCAGTTCTTC